This section outlines one T cell receptor (beta chain) sequence together with its context. Based on its abundance in the sample, this clonotype is large (0.1 to 1%). One base away there is no much larger clone; base qualities are not given. The data originate from a study of T cells during gluten challenge in celiac disease (dated by TCRdb to about 2017). Study-level background: Blood was collected at baseline, day 6 and day 14 of the challenge, and duodenal biopsies at baseline and day 14. Single-cell libraries were sequenced paired-end 250 bp and bulk libraries paired-end 300 bp on the Illumina MiSeq. On the study overall, not on this receptor specifically: On day 6, circulating gluten-specific T cells had a lower sample-corrected Shannon diversity, showing that clonal expansion increased. A peak in circulating gluten-specific T cells was observed on day 6, and the day-6 repertoire appeared to be composed largely of expanded preexisting memory clonotypes. Only a couple of patients, both with many gluten-specific T cells, had their challenge samples put through bulk sequencing. Across about seven patients, roughly 11-45% of single-cell TCR-alpha/beta clonotypes at the latest time point were also found at baseline, with roughly 51-56% being obtained from bulk data.

Blood cells were gated as tetramer-binding CD4+ effector-memory gut-homing T cells: CD3+, CD45RA-, CD62L-, integrin beta7+, with lineage markers excluded. Treated celiac disease patients on a gluten-free diet underwent a 14-day oral dietary gluten challenge to study recall of gluten-specific T cells. Cells were sorted on an Aria II cell sorter as single cells, and also in bulk when tetramer-positive cells were relatively numerous. Peripheral blood mononuclear cells were isolated by Ficoll density gradient centrifugation and cryopreserved before staining. Before tetramer-binding CD4+ T cells were sorted, thawed cells were stained with a pool of PE-conjugated HLA-DQ:gluten tetramers that present immunodominant gluten epitopes. After staining with HLA-DQ:gluten tetramers, blood samples were enriched using a tetramer-based method. Library method: 5' RACE. The sample was run on an Illumina MiSeq. A modified SMART protocol was used to prepare the bulk TCR libraries. In the authors' own workflow: Selected pRESTO steps were used for read preprocessing, and IMGT/HighV-QUEST was used to assign V, D, J genes and CDR3 junctions. Bulk sequences were retained only if found in at least two replicates with 10 or more cumulative reads. In samples containing more than 20 cells, repertoire diversity was estimated using an undersampling-corrected Shannon index. The public reads were run again by TCRdb, first through fastp at Q25 and then through MiXCR, and only productive beta chains were kept. Merged by CDR3 protein, the rows form single entries marked with the most common genes and DNA. These V and J calls are TCRdb output, not the study's own analysis. The sample table shows about 170 distinct CDR3 sequences, and about an eighth are seen once. The top ten constitute about 61% of the sample.

Germline trimming amounts to 4 bases on V and 3 bases on J, with 10 as the count of junction bases outside the gene matches. The CDR3 measures 16 amino acids from cysteine to phenylalanine. The kept DNA is CDR3 alone, 48 bases in frame from the first base. From the germline V gene, CDR1 is WSHSY and CDR2 is SAAADI. Recombination joined TRBV10-2 with TRBJ2-7; TRBD2 matches 9 bases in the middle. This sample comprised gluten-specific CD4+ T cells sorted from blood using tetramers, obtained at baseline or on day 6, 14 or 28 of gluten challenge (not recorded which). The sequence derives from a female donor with celiac disease. The encoded CDR3 is CASSASGGLGDYEQYF. The DNA sequence follows: TGCGCCAGCAGTGCCAGCGGGGGGCTCGGCGACTACGAGCAGTACTTC.